Reported below is one TCR beta chain. Its target is not known. V lost 4 bases and J lost 7; bases outside the gene matches: 5. The CDR3 loop spans 14 amino acids. The germline gives CDR1 LNHNV, CDR2 YYDKDF (reference sequence). The data derive from a study of Ad26.COV2.S vaccination and SARS-CoV-2 variants. General study points: The analyses of TCR breadth and depth may have understated the size of total T cell responses.

Data came from immunoSEQ multiplex PCR; TCRdb stores just in-frame clones and leaves some out. The table includes 400,000 or so clones, 88% detected once. Documented treatment: around 19 received Ad26.COV2.S at low or high dose, single or two shots; roughly five received placebo; per-sample allocation not given. Material that was analyzed had been drawn on day 63 after the first vaccine or placebo injection. This TCR was sampled from a person between 18 and 59 years old who received the Ad26.COV2.S COVID-19 vaccine or a placebo. The chain couples TRBV15 to TRBJ1-5; 9 nucleotides match TRBD1. The sequencing used peripheral blood, collected in a trial of Ad26.COV2.S vaccine versus placebo. CDR3: CATSNRGRTQPQHF. The CDR3 coding sequence is TGTGCCACCAGCAACAGGGGGCGCACACAGCCCCAGCATTTT.